What follows are 11 T cell receptor beta chains derived from one specimen sequenced in a study of early T cells in non-severe SARS-CoV-2 infection. TCRdb fed the 5' RACE reads into MiXCR, producing one record per CDR3 protein. The sample has tens of thousands of distinct CDR3 sequences; approximately 13% are singletons. Material: whole blood. The receptors stem from an adult who was a healthcare worker with PCR-confirmed SARS-CoV-2 infection or an uninfected control (not recorded which).

V and J are TRBV7-9 and TRBJ2-7, with a weak D call TRBD1 (5 bases). Germline assignment: CDR1 SEHNR and CDR2 FQNEAQ (reference sequence). The CDR3 has 15 amino acids. Trimming took 2 bases from V and 6 from J, leaving 17 bases between them. CDR3: CASSLRRQGNGEQYF. DNA of the CDR3: TGTGCCAGCAGCTTACGGCGGCAGGGAAACGGCGAGCAGTACTTC.

This clonotype has at least ten counts. This chain connects TRBV7-9 to TRBJ2-1; 7 bases agree with TRBD2. CDR1 and CDR2 from the germline V gene are SEHNR and FQNEAQ (reference sequence). CDR3 length: 13 amino acids. Losses at the gene ends were 5 bases for V and 8 bases for J; bases not matched to a gene: 6. The CDR3 nucleotides are TGTGCCAGCAGCCCAATGGGGAGGGATGAGCAGTTCTTC. The encoded protein is CASSPMGRDEQFF.

This clonotype was counted ten times or more. The V and J genes are TRBV12-3 or TRBV12-4 and TRBJ2-7; D remains unclear. The CDR3 contains 13 residues. Deletions cut 2 bases from V and 5 bases from J, with 10 bases between. The CDR3 DNA is TGTGCCAGCAGTTTAAGTCAGCTCCACGAGCAGTACTTC. It codes for CASSLSQLHEQYF.

In this sample, this clonotype turned up a few times. V and J are TRBV11-2 and TRBJ2-4; D may be TRBD2 (6 bases). The CDR3 extends over 16 amino acids. The V and J ends lost 3 bases and 0 bases respectively, with 12 bases between them. Germline V gene data show CDR1 as SGHAT and CDR2 as FQNNGV. DNA for the CDR3: TGTGCCAGCAGCTTTTTCCAGGGACTAGCCAAAAACATTCAGTACTTC. Its protein product is CASSFFQGLAKNIQYF. Full variable domain (outside the CDR3, taken from reference TRBV11-2 and TRBJ2-4): EAGVAQSPRYKIIEKRQSVAFWCNPISGHATLYWYQQILGQGPKLLIQFQNNGVVDDSQLPKDRFSAERLKGVDSTLKIQPAKLEDSAVYLCASSFFQGLAKNIQYFGAGTRLSVL.

The sample holds a few counts of this clonotype. The rearrangement joins TRBV6-1 to TRBJ2-5; D is unresolved. The germline V and J ends were trimmed by 4 bases and 5 bases, with 8 bases remaining between them. The CDR3 covers 12 residues. Germline values: CDR1 MNHNS, CDR2 SASEGT. CDR3: CASSVSWETQYF. CDR3 in DNA: TGTGCCAGCAGTGTTAGTTGGGAGACCCAGTACTTC.

The chain employs TRBV7-3 and TRBJ2-3; 9 nucleotides agree with TRBD2. V gave up 2 bases and J gave up 5 bases; unmatched junction bases: 2. This CDR3 contains 14 residues. Germline V lookup: CDR1 SGHTA, CDR2 FQGTGA. The CDR3: CASSLAGGQDTQYF. For the CDR3, the DNA is TGTGCCAGCAGCTTAGCGGGGGGGCAAGATACGCAGTATTTT.

V gene TRBV7-9 combines with J gene TRBJ1-2; a weak D match, TRBD1 (6 bases). Germline V CDR1 and CDR2: SEHNR, FQNEAQ (reference sequence). The CDR3 length is 14 residues. Deletions cut 1 base from V and 6 bases from J, with 12 bases between. As DNA, the CDR3 is TGTGCCAGCAGCTTAGTCACGGACAGCCATGGCTACACCTTC. This sequence encodes CASSLVTDSHGYTF. Full variable domain (outside the CDR3, taken from reference TRBV7-9 and TRBJ1-2): DTGVSQNPRHKITKRGQNVTFRCDPISEHNRLYWYRQTLGQGPEFLTYFQNEAQLEKSRLLSDRFSAERPKGSFSTLEIQRTEQGDSAMYLCASSLVTDSHGYTFGSGTRLTVV.

The chain combines TRBV5-1 with TRBJ1-1; perhaps TRBD1 as D (5 bases). Germline V gene sequence: CDR1 SGHRS, CDR2 YFSETQ. Trimming removed 2 bases at V and 0 bases at J, with 11 bases between. The CDR3 is made up of 15 amino acids. CDR3 protein: CASSLAGIMNTEAFF. The DNA for the CDR3 is TGCGCCAGCAGCTTAGCAGGGATCATGAACACTGAAGCTTTCTTT.

The chain couples TRBV29-1 to TRBJ1-4, with TRBD1 matching over 7 bases. The V segment lost 4 bases and the J segment 4 bases; nucleotides outside the gene matches: 9. Germline-derived CDR1 and CDR2 are SQVTM and ANQGSEA. This CDR3 spans 15 amino acids. CDR3 DNA: TGCAGCGTTGGTCGAGGGGGCGCCGATAATGAAAAACTGTTTTTT. As protein: CSVGRGGADNEKLFF.

The chain employs TRBV7-2 and TRBJ2-7; 8 bases are shared with TRBD2. The germline V gene encodes CDR1 SGHTA and CDR2 FQGNSA. After removal of 0 bases from V and 2 bases from J, the junction contained 6 bases not matched to a gene. CDR3 size: 16 residues. The CDR3 region is CASSLAAGGYPYEQYF. The CDR3 DNA sequence: TGTGCCAGCAGCTTAGCGGCGGGAGGATATCCCTACGAGCAGTACTTC.

This clonotype was detected ten times or more. The chain combines TRBV7-2 with TRBJ1-5; 7 nucleotides align to TRBD1. The CDR3 sequence is 16 residues long. Unmatched junction bases numbered 11, after V lost 3 bases and J lost 6 bases. Germline CDR1 and CDR2: SGHTA and FQGNSA. Here the CDR3 reads CASSLRRGDAGQPQHF. DNA of the CDR3: TGTGCCAGCAGCTTGCGCAGGGGGGATGCGGGTCAGCCCCAGCATTTT.